This T cell receptor beta chain was identified during a study of T cells expressing NK-cell markers. Study details: Each TCR beta repertoire originated in sorted T cells that were CD3+CD56+NKG2C+, CD3+CD56+NKG2C- or CD3+CD56-NKG2C+. Study outcomes and limitations: No clear determination of HCMV specificity was made for expanded NKG2C+ T cell clones. The dominant NKG2C+ clonotypes represented roughly 1.0-7.5% of CD8+ T cells in over 5 donors.

About this clonotype itself: Its antigen is unknown.

CDR1 is SGHTA and CDR2 is FQGNSA in the germline V gene. The CDR3 spans 13 residues. As the method of synthesis, 5'RACE template switching with UMIs yielded TCR beta cDNA. For each CDR3 protein, TCRdb gives one entry from its re-call of the 5' RACE reads, without DNA. Its clone listing holds about 380,000 distinct CDR3 sequences. Sequenced: blood T cells: a sorted CD56 or NKG2C T cell subset, CD4+ or CD8+ T cells, or bulk PBMC T cells (not recorded which). This receptor was obtained from a man aged 18-70 years in good health. The rearrangement joins TRBV7-2 to TRBJ1-5; TCRdb selects TRBD1, and the lack of DNA leaves this call unchecked. This CDR3 is CASSQGLRQPQHF.